The 27 T cell receptor beta chains below come from one sample, sequenced in a study of graft-versus-host responses after intestinal transplantation. The table came from immunoSEQ multiplex PCR; TCRdb's copy has only in-frame clones and leaves some out. The repertoire consists of tens of thousands of clones, with around 93% occurring once and the leading ten covering less than 0.45%. Their cognate antigens are unknown. Specimen: unstimulated CD4+ T cells sorted from spleen or lymph node cells, collected before transplant. Source of these receptors: a human donor who was the organ donor for an intestinal transplant.

The chain employs TRBV7-9 and TRBJ1-2, with a tentative D call TRBD1 (6 bases). Trimming removed 0 bases from V and 4 bases from J, with 12 bases in between. The germline V gene has CDR1 SEHNR and CDR2 FQNEAQ (reference sequence). This CDR3 is built from 15 residues. CDR3 in amino acids: CASSLAKWGPYGYTF. The CDR3 DNA reads TGTGCCAGCAGCTTAGCGAAATGGGGGCCCTATGGCTACACCTTC.

The rearrangement links TRBV27 to TRBJ2-1; 8 nucleotides line up with TRBD1. CDR1 is MNHEY and CDR2 is SMNVEV in the germline V gene (reference sequence). V was clipped by 6 bases and J by 2 bases; unmatched bases: 15. The CDR3 loop spans 18 amino acids. CDR3 sequence (DNA): TGTGCCAGCAGGGGGTGGGGGACAGGCCAAATAACCTACAATGAGCAGTTCTTC. The encoded protein is CASRGWGTGQITYNEQFF.

This clone has a handful of counts. V and J are TRBV5-1 and TRBJ1-1; D remains unclear. Trimming cost V 0 bases and J 10 bases, with 10 bases left between them. The CDR3 extends over 12 amino acids. CDR1 is SGHRS and CDR2 is YFSETQ in the germline V gene. The CDR3 sequence: CASSLGEGGAFF. The CDR3 coding sequence is TGCGCCAGCAGCTTGGGAGAGGGAGGAGCTTTCTTT.

This chain connects TRBV11-2 to TRBJ1-3; weak D call: TRBD1 (6 bases). Deletions cut 1 base from V and 0 bases from J, with 7 bases between. This CDR3 contains 15 residues. In germline, CDR1 is SGHAT, CDR2 FQNNGV. The CDR3 here is CASSLGQVSGNTIYF. The CDR3 nucleotides read TGTGCCAGCAGCTTAGGACAGGTCTCTGGAAACACCATATATTTT.

This rearrangement joins TRBV15 to TRBJ2-7; D not resolved. CDR3 length: 13 amino acids. V lost 2 bases and J lost 3, with 8 bases in between. CDR1 LNHNV and CDR2 YYDKDF come from the germline V gene (reference sequence). This CDR3 reads CATSRYSDYEQYF. The CDR3 DNA reads TGTGCCACCAGCAGATACAGTGACTACGAGCAGTACTTC.

V gene TRBV5-1 combines with J gene TRBJ2-7; TRBD2 matches at 14 bases. Germline loops: CDR1 SGHRS, CDR2 YFSETQ. V dropped 4 bases and J dropped 0; count of bases not matched to a gene: 6. This CDR3 comprises 17 residues. The CDR3 DNA sequence: TGCGCCAGCAGCAGACTAGCGGGGGGGGTGAGCTCCTACGAGCAGTACTTC. Protein sequence: CASSRLAGGVSSYEQYF. Combining the CDR3 with reference TRBV5-1 and TRBJ2-7 gives the whole variable domain KAGVTQTPRYLIKTRGQQVTLSCSPISGHRSVSWYQQTPGQGLQFLFEYFSETQRNKGNFPGRFSGRQFSNSRSEMNVSTLELGDSALYLCASSRLAGGVSSYEQYFGPGTRLTVT.

CDR3 residues: CASSLVWTGVLDEQFF. The CDR3 DNA reads as TGTGCCAGCAGCTTAGTTTGGACAGGGGTACTCGATGAGCAGTTCTTC. The chain employs TRBV7-8 and TRBJ2-1; TRBD1 aligns across 9 bases. V shed 1 base and J 8 bases; nucleotides not matched to a gene: 9. This CDR3 is 16 amino acids long. Looked up from germline, CDR1 is SGHVS and CDR2 is FQNEAQ.

The V call is TRBV7-9, the J call TRBJ2-1; 13 bases match TRBD2. Germline loops: CDR1 SEHNR, CDR2 FQNEAQ (reference sequence). The CDR3 runs to 15 residues. V shed 2 bases and J 6 bases; nucleotides not matched to a gene: 1. The CDR3 DNA is TGTGCCAGCAGCTTAAGGACTAGCGGGAGCAATGAGCAGTTCTTC. This encodes CASSLRTSGSNEQFF.

The chain has TRBV18 and TRBJ1-1, with a tentative D call TRBD1 (6 bases). V was pared by 4 bases and J by 3 bases, with 15 bases between. Germline CDR1 reads KGHSH; CDR2 reads LQKENI. The CDR3 loop spans 15 amino acids. The CDR3 is CASSLRGGHDTEAFF. In nucleotides, the CDR3 is TGTGCCAGCTCACTAAGGGGGGGACACGACACTGAAGCTTTCTTT. Full variable domain (outside the CDR3, taken from reference TRBV18 and TRBJ1-1): NAGVMQNPRHLVRRRGQEARLRCSPMKGHSHVYWYRQLPEEGLKFMVYLQKENIIDESGMPKERFSAEFPKEGPSILRIQQVVRGDSAAYFCASSLRGGHDTEAFFGQGTRLTVV.

The chain carries TRBV7-8 and TRBJ2-5, with TRBD2 matching 14 bases. With 3 bases clipped from V and 3 bases from J, the junction kept 6 bases outside the gene matches. The CDR3 loop spans 17 amino acids. From germline, CDR1 is SGHVS and CDR2 FQNEAQ. In DNA form, the CDR3 reads TGTGCCAGCAGCTTGGGGACTAGCGGGAGTGGGAAAGAGACCCAGTACTTC. Its protein product is CASSLGTSGSGKETQYF.

This clone was seen just once. V and J are TRBV29-1 and TRBJ2-3; D may be TRBD1 (8 bases). The V and J ends lost 8 bases and 8 bases respectively, with 35 bases between them. CDR3 length equals 18 residues. Germline V gene data show CDR1 as SQVTM and CDR2 as ANQGSEA. CDR3 sequence reads: CSTPFKGGGQEISGTQYF. As DNA, the CDR3 is TGCAGCACCCCCTTTAAGGGCGGGGGACAGGAGATTAGCGGTACGCAGTATTTT.

This clone was detected once. The chain links TRBV27 to TRBJ1-5; 7 nucleotides agree with TRBD1. CDR1 is MNHEY and CDR2 is SMNVEV in the germline V gene (reference sequence). This CDR3 is 15 amino acids long. J lost 3 bases, V lost 6 bases, and 8 bases had no gene match. The CDR3: CASRPDRTHNQPQHF. The CDR3 region has the DNA TGTGCCAGCAGACCGGACAGGACTCACAATCAGCCCCAGCATTTT.

The chain links TRBV11-3 to TRBJ1-1; weak D call: TRBD1 (6 bases). V was trimmed by 5 bases and J by 1 base, leaving 14 bases between them. Germline lookup yields CDR1 SGHNT and CDR2 YENEEA. The CDR3 sequence is 15 residues long. DNA of the CDR3: TGTGCCAGCAGCCCAACAACGACAGGGAACACTGAAGCTTTCTTT. As protein: CASSPTTTGNTEAFF.

The J gene is TRBJ2-5, the V gene TRBV7-6, with a tentative D call TRBD2 (7 bases). The CDR3 loop spans 18 amino acids. The germline V gene has CDR1 SGHVS and CDR2 FNYEAQ. Trimming cost V 1 base and J 0 bases, with 18 bases left between them. CDR3 in DNA: TGTGCCAGCAGCTTAGTCTTGACCGGGGGGCTTTACCAAGAGACCCAGTACTTC. This sequence encodes CASSLVLTGGLYQETQYF.

The rearrangement links TRBV5-1 to TRBJ2-7, with 7 bases that match TRBD1. Germline loops: CDR1 SGHRS, CDR2 YFSETQ. The CDR3 is 14 residues long. The V gene end was trimmed by 2 bases and the J gene end by 8 bases; junction bases not matched to a gene: 10. The chain's CDR3 is CASSFRQGATKQYF. Here the CDR3 DNA reads TGCGCCAGCAGCTTCCGACAGGGAGCTACGAAGCAGTACTTC.

The chain is built from TRBV7-8 and TRBJ2-7; D gene uncertain. Germline V lookup: CDR1 SGHVS, CDR2 FQNEAQ. The CDR3 is 12 amino acids. The ends were cut back, 4 bases at V and 4 bases at J, with 8 bases in the middle. CDR3: CASSSGLYEQYF. In nucleotides, the CDR3 is TGTGCCAGCAGCTCCGGTTTATACGAGCAGTACTTC.

The rearrangement joins TRBV6-1 to TRBJ2-5, with 11 bases aligning to TRBD1. Germline V gene data show CDR1 as MNHNS and CDR2 as SASEGT. The CDR3 loop spans 14 amino acids. Losses at the gene ends were 5 bases for V and 5 bases for J; bases not matched to a gene: 4. CDR3 nucleotide sequence: TGTGCCAGCAGTTCGGGACAGGGGGAGGAGACCCAGTACTTC. Amino acid sequence: CASSSGQGEETQYF.

The V gene is TRBV29-1, the J gene TRBJ2-7; 7 bases are shared with TRBD2. The junction had 6 bases not matched to a gene; V was cut back by 7 bases and J by 0 bases. CDR1 SQVTM and CDR2 ANQGSEA come from the germline V gene. This CDR3 contains 13 residues. The CDR3: CSAGTINSYEQYF. In DNA, the CDR3 is TGCAGCGCCGGGACTATCAACTCCTACGAGCAGTACTTC.

The rearrangement uses TRBV29-1 and TRBJ2-2; 7 nucleotides agree with TRBD1. Per germline, CDR1 SQVTM and CDR2 ANQGSEA. This CDR3 has 13 residues. V dropped 4 bases and J dropped 7; count of bases not matched to a gene: 6. The CDR3 DNA sequence: TGCAGCGTTGGAGCCGACAGGGTCGGGGAGCTGTTTTTT. Translated: CSVGADRVGELFF.

The chain carries TRBV6-6 and TRBJ1-1; TRBD1 might be the D (5 bases). Trimming removed 1 base at V and 4 bases at J, with 7 bases between. The CDR3 has 13 amino acids. Germline CDR1 MNHNY, CDR2 SVGAGI (reference sequence). The CDR3: CASSYWGVTEAFF. The CDR3 DNA is TGTGCCAGCAGTTACTGGGGGGTCACTGAAGCTTTCTTT.

The V and J genes are TRBV4-1 and TRBJ1-2; 9 nucleotides align to TRBD1. The CDR3 extends over 15 amino acids. Per germline, CDR1 MGHRA and CDR2 YSYEKL. The J segment lost 7 bases and the V segment lost 2 bases, leaving 8 bases of the junction unmatched. CDR3 in DNA: TGCGCCAGCAGCCAACCGGGACAGGGTGGCTTTGGCTACACCTTC. Its protein product is CASSQPGQGGFGYTF.

V usage is TRBV9 and J usage is TRBJ1-6, with D unclear. Germline V gene data show CDR1 as SGDLS and CDR2 as YYNGEE. There are 18 residues in the CDR3. V lost 4 bases to trimming and J lost 10 bases, with 27 bases between them. The CDR3 here is CASSPSLMGGRIGSPLHF. The CDR3 nucleotides read TGTGCCAGCAGCCCGTCATTGATGGGAGGGAGAATTGGGTCACCCCTCCACTTT.

This clone showed up just once. The chain has TRBV28 and TRBJ2-5; 12 positions match TRBD2. V lost 8 bases and J lost 6; bases outside the gene matches: 22. This CDR3 has 19 amino acids. Germline values: CDR1 MDHEN, CDR2 SYDVKM. This CDR3 reads CASGLGGFLAGGPLKTQYF. The CDR3 DNA reads as TGTGCCAGCGGCTTAGGGGGTTTTCTAGCGGGAGGGCCCCTAAAGACCCAGTACTTC. The full variable domain, with the rest looked up from reference TRBV28 and TRBJ2-5, is DVKVTQSSRYLVKRTGEKVFLECVQDMDHENMFWYRQDPGLGLRLIYFSYDVKMKEKGDIPEGYSVSREKKERFSLILESASTNQTSMYLCASGLGGFLAGGPLKTQYFGPGTRLLVL.

The chain couples TRBV7-6 to TRBJ2-3; 7 bases are shared with TRBD2. There are 14 residues in the CDR3. The V gene end was trimmed by 8 bases and the J gene end by 4 bases; junction bases not matched to a gene: 9. CDR1 and CDR2 (germline): SGHVS, FNYEAQ. CDR3 in DNA: TGTGCCAGCCGTCTGCGGGAGTTCCCAGATACGCAGTATTTT. It specifies CASRLREFPDTQYF.

The rearrangement links TRBV19 to TRBJ1-2, with a weak D call TRBD1 (6 bases). Looked up from germline, CDR1 is LNHDA and CDR2 is SQIVND (reference sequence). V was trimmed by 6 bases and J by 4 bases, leaving 15 bases between them. This CDR3 comprises 14 residues. CDR3 loop: CASRPRTELYGYTF. CDR3 bases: TGTGCCAGTAGACCGAGGACAGAACTCTATGGCTACACCTTC. The full variable domain, its missing parts supplied by reference TRBV19 and TRBJ1-2, is DGGITQSPKYLFRKEGQNVTLSCEQNLNHDAMYWYRQDPGQGLRLIYYSQIVNDFQKGDIAEGYSVSREKKESFPLTVTSAQKNPTAFYLCASRPRTELYGYTFGSGTRLTVV.

This chain joins TRBV28 and TRBJ2-7; 9 nucleotides line up with TRBD2. This CDR3 comprises 16 residues. Germline CDR1 and CDR2: MDHEN and SYDVKM. Trimming cost V 6 bases and J 5 bases; bases outside gene matches: 14. The CDR3 region is CASSPGGREGQDEQYF. DNA of the CDR3: TGTGCCAGCAGCCCGGGTGGGCGGGAGGGTCAGGACGAGCAGTACTTC.

This chain links TRBV6-1 with TRBJ1-4; 7 nucleotides align to TRBD1. The length of the CDR3 is 12 residues. V was clipped by 8 bases and J by 7 bases; unmatched bases: 4. Germline lookup yields CDR1 MNHNS and CDR2 SASEGT. The CDR3 bases are TGTGCCAGCCACAGGGGATTTGAAAAACTGTTTTTT. The encoded protein is CASHRGFEKLFF.